This T cell receptor (beta chain) was identified during a study of T cells in Graves' hyperthyroidism and ophthalmopathy. Overall study context: The blood sample was taken at first diagnosis, before treatment began. Study conclusions and caveats: Among thyroid clonotypes expanded above 0.001, most also appeared in blood. A model built on 13 V-J features separated ophthalmopathy from stable hyperthyroidism.

Each 10 ml fresh peripheral blood draw supplied the PBMCs. RNA transcripts were the template for amplifying TCR beta CDR3 regions. The primer set for the first-round RT-PCR of the TCR CDR3 was HTBI. From the multiplex PCR reads, TCRdb called clonotypes with MiXCR, one entry per CDR3 protein. The sample carries about 720,000 distinct CDR3 sequences, around 20% recorded once. Concerning this clonotype itself: The antigen remains undetermined.

The CDR3 runs 13 residues. J lost 5 bases, V lost 7 bases, and 6 bases had no gene match. From germline, CDR1 is SQVTM and CDR2 ANQGSEA. Sequences were obtained from blood. V usage is TRBV29-1 and J usage is TRBJ2-3; 10 bases fit TRBD2. This clonotype was obtained from a woman in her forties or fifties with Graves' hyperthyroidism that later progressed to Graves' ophthalmopathy. This CDR3 is CSARAGGQDTQYF. The CDR3 bases are TGCAGCGCTAGAGCGGGGGGGCAAGATACGCAGTATTTT.